Below are 22 T cell receptor beta chains sequenced from a single sample in a study of long-term antiretroviral therapy in people with HIV. Version v3.0 of the immunoSEQ assay ran at survey level. Assay: immunoSEQ multiplex PCR; the TCRdb copy retains only in-frame clones and omits some. The table shows fewer than 35,000 clones, with about 80% occurring only once. Specimen: unsorted PBMCs, collected 2 years after starting antiretroviral therapy. Every receptor here comes from a woman aged 45-59 years with HIV.

This chain uses TRBV4-1 with TRBJ2-7, with 8 bases aligning to TRBD1. Trimming at V came to 4 bases and at J to 2 bases, leaving 7 bases not matched to a gene. This CDR3 is built from 15 residues. Germline V CDR1 and CDR2: MGHRA, YSYEKL. CDR3 DNA: TGCGCCAGCAGCCTCGGGACAGGCCGCACCTACGAGCAGTACTTC. Protein sequence: CASSLGTGRTYEQYF.

This clone was seen once. The V call is TRBV6-6, the J call TRBJ2-7, with D hard to call. Germline V gives CDR1 MNHNY, CDR2 SVGAGI (reference sequence). The CDR3 length is 14 residues. The V end lost 0 bases, the J end lost 5 bases, and 11 bases lay between the germline ends. The CDR3 coding sequence is TGTGCCAGCAGTTACTCGCAGATAGAAAACGAGCAGTACGTC. This gives the protein CASSYSQIENEQYV.

This clone occurred once. The V gene is TRBV27, the J gene TRBJ1-6; D may be TRBD1 (6 bases). CDR1 is MNHEY, CDR2 SMNVEV, per germline (reference sequence). Trimming cost V 3 bases and J 12 bases, with 21 bases left between them. This CDR3 has 16 residues. CDR3: CASSFRPFGGGEPLHF. The CDR3 region has the DNA TGTGCCAGCAGTTTCCGACCCTTCGGAGGGGGAGAACCCCTCCACTTT.

CDR3 bases: TGTGCCAGCAGTGAGGGGACAGGGGTCATGTACGAGCAGTACTTC. Amino acid sequence: CASSEGTGVMYEQYF. The chain couples TRBV6-1 to TRBJ2-7, with TRBD1 matching over 10 bases. Germline V gene data show CDR1 as MNHNS and CDR2 as SASEGT. V shed 3 bases and J 4 bases; nucleotides not matched to a gene: 6. The CDR3 is made up of 15 amino acids.

The genes are TRBV4-1 and TRBJ1-4; D is unresolved. Germline values: CDR1 MGHRA, CDR2 YSYEKL. CDR3 length: 15 amino acids. The V end lost 4 bases, the J end lost 6 bases, and 15 bases lay between the germline ends. The CDR3 DNA reads as TGCGCCAGCAGCCCCCATGGGAGGGAGGATGAAAAACTGTTTTTT. Protein sequence: CASSPHGREDEKLFF.

The chain joins TRBV7-9 to TRBJ1-4; possible D gene TRBD1, 5 bases. From germline, CDR1 is SEHNR and CDR2 FQNEAQ (reference sequence). The CDR3 consists of 15 residues. Trimming took 1 base from V and 7 from J, leaving 13 bases between them. CDR3 nucleotide sequence: TGTGCCAGCAGCTTAGTTTCCGGGGGTAGTGAAAAACTGTTTTTT. Amino acids: CASSLVSGGSEKLFF. Supplemented by reference TRBV7-9 and TRBJ1-4, the full variable domain reads DTGVSQNPRHKITKRGQNVTFRCDPISEHNRLYWYRQTLGQGPEFLTYFQNEAQLEKSRLLSDRFSAERPKGSFSTLEIQRTEQGDSAMYLCASSLVSGGSEKLFFGSGTQLSVL.

The chain employs TRBV6-5 and TRBJ2-6, with 10 bases aligning to TRBD1. Looked up from germline, CDR1 is MNHEY and CDR2 is SVGAGI. The CDR3 sequence is 15 residues long. V shed 9 bases and J 1 base; nucleotides not matched to a gene: 3. The CDR3 coding sequence is TGTGCCAGTCAGGGACAGGGGTCTGGGGCCAACGTCCTGACTTTC. This encodes CASQGQGSGANVLTF.

In DNA, the CDR3 is TGTGCCAGCAGTGTCAAGTACGAGCAGTACTTC. Protein product: CASSVKYEQYF. The chain couples TRBV25-1 to TRBJ2-7; D gene unclear. This CDR3 is built from 11 residues. V was shortened by 4 bases and J by 4 bases, with 5 bases between the two germline ends. Germline V lookup: CDR1 MGHDK, CDR2 SYGVNS.

This chain connects TRBV4-1 to TRBJ2-3; 15 nucleotides match TRBD2. The ends lost 3 bases at V and 11 bases at J; junction bases unmatched: 6. The germline CDR1 and CDR2 sequences are MGHRA and YSYEKL. The CDR3 runs 15 residues. As DNA, the CDR3 is TGCGCCAGCAGCCACGGACTAGCGGGGGGGTTTGTGCAGTATTTT. It codes for CASSHGLAGGFVQYF.

The genes are TRBV2 and TRBJ2-7; tentatively, D is TRBD2 (5 bases). Germline V gives CDR1 SNHLY, CDR2 FYNNEI. V was clipped by 6 bases and J by 2 bases, with 5 bases between them. There are 11 residues in the CDR3. The CDR3 sequence is CASREAYEQYF. In DNA, the CDR3 is TGTGCCAGCAGGGAGGCCTACGAGCAGTACTTC.

The chain employs TRBV13 and TRBJ1-6; 8 bases line up with TRBD1. V dropped 5 bases and J dropped 10; count of bases not matched to a gene: 10. There are 15 residues in the CDR3. Looked up from germline, CDR1 is PRHDT and CDR2 is FYEKMQ (reference sequence). The CDR3 loop reads CASSPYGQGGSPLHF. CDR3 DNA sequence: TGTGCCAGCAGCCCGTACGGACAGGGAGGATCACCCCTCCACTTT.

This clone was counted a few times. This sequence joins TRBV20-1 and TRBJ1-2, with 7 bases matching TRBD1. Germline loops: CDR1 DFQATT, CDR2 SNEGSKA (reference sequence). J was trimmed by 8 bases and V by 7 bases; bases with no gene match: 7. The CDR3 contains 11 residues. The CDR3 sequence is CSVHRDSGYTF. The CDR3 nucleotides are TGCAGTGTTCACCGGGACAGCGGCTACACCTTC.

The chain couples TRBV5-1 to TRBJ1-1; D gene uncertain. Germline CDR1 is SGHRS and CDR2 is YFSETQ. The V end lost 0 bases, the J end lost 3 bases, and 9 bases lay between the germline ends. The length of the CDR3 is 14 residues. The CDR3 DNA reads TGCGCCAGCAGCTTGGATTTGGCCTACACTGAAGCTTTCTTT. It yields the protein CASSLDLAYTEAFF.

The chain combines TRBV7-3 with TRBJ1-1; 7 bases align to TRBD1. V was clipped by 5 bases and J by 5 bases; unmatched bases: 8. Germline CDR1 SGHTA, CDR2 FQGTGA. The CDR3 is 14 amino acids. For the CDR3, the DNA is TGTGCCAGCAGCCGAGGGGGCAAGGGGACTGAAGCTTTCTTT. Its translation: CASSRGGKGTEAFF.

The chain links TRBV28 to TRBJ2-3, with TRBD2 identical over 8 bases. The V gene's germline CDR1 is MDHEN and CDR2 SYDVKM. The CDR3 consists of 17 residues. V lost 5 bases and J lost 3; bases outside the gene matches: 13. CDR3 amino acids: CASSPSPAAGETDTQYF. The CDR3 DNA reads as TGTGCCAGCAGTCCGTCCCCGGCAGCGGGGGAGACAGATACGCAGTATTTT.

By sample fraction, this clone is medium-sized (0.01 to 0.1%). This rearrangement joins TRBV4-1 to TRBJ2-3, with 7 positions matching TRBD2. J gave up 2 bases and V 0 bases, and 2 bases lay outside the gene matches. The CDR3 loop spans 15 amino acids. CDR1 is MGHRA and CDR2 is YSYEKL in the germline V gene. CDR3 sequence (DNA): TGCGCCAGCAGCCAAGACGGGGGGATCACAGATACGCAGTATTTT. The encoded protein is CASSQDGGITDTQYF.

V and J are TRBV5-6 and TRBJ2-7; no definite D call. Germline-derived CDR1 and CDR2 are SGHDT and YYEEEE. This CDR3 has 13 amino acids. V was pared by 4 bases and J by 0 bases, with 8 bases between. Written as DNA, the CDR3 is TGTGCCAGCAGCACCAGAAGCTCCTACGAGCAGTACGTC. Translating it yields CASSTRSSYEQYV.

The gene calls are TRBV29-1 and TRBJ2-1, with D perhaps TRBD2 (5 bases). Per germline, CDR1 SQVTM and CDR2 ANQGSEA. V dropped 5 bases and J dropped 8 bases, with 10 bases sitting between them. CDR3 length equals 11 residues. CDR3 sequence: CSVRGLDEQFF. CDR3 sequence (DNA): TGCAGCGTTAGAGGGCTCGATGAGCAGTTCTTC.

V and J are TRBV19 and TRBJ2-7; D gene unclear. V was shortened by 6 bases and J by 3 bases, with 21 bases between the two germline ends. CDR1 and CDR2 (germline): LNHDA, SQIVND (reference sequence). This CDR3 spans 16 amino acids. CDR3 DNA: TGTGCCAGTAGCCCTACAGCCCCTGCAGTTGACTACGAGCAGTACTTC. Protein: CASSPTAPAVDYEQYF.

V usage is TRBV11-2 and J usage is TRBJ2-7, with D hard to call. Trimming removed 3 bases from V and 2 bases from J, with 11 bases in between. CDR1 SGHAT and CDR2 FQNNGV come from the germline V gene. The CDR3 contains 14 residues. The CDR3 loop reads CASSFLVSTYEQYF. The CDR3 DNA is TGTGCCAGCAGCTTCCTAGTAAGCACCTACGAGCAGTACTTC. The entire variable domain, with the rest obtained from reference TRBV11-2 and TRBJ2-7, is as follows: EAGVAQSPRYKIIEKRQSVAFWCNPISGHATLYWYQQILGQGPKLLIQFQNNGVVDDSQLPKDRFSAERLKGVDSTLKIQPAKLEDSAVYLCASSFLVSTYEQYFGPGTRLTVT.

This clone was detected once. The chain employs TRBV5-1 and TRBJ2-2, with D perhaps matching TRBD1 (5 bases). Germline V gene lookup returns CDR1 SGHRS and CDR2 YFSETQ. CDR3 size: 15 residues. The V end was cut by 0 bases, the J end by 3 bases, with 9 bases between. The CDR3: CASSLGQLDTGELFF. The CDR3 DNA follows: TGCGCCAGCAGCTTGGGACAGCTTGACACCGGGGAGCTGTTTTTT.

V and J are TRBV2 and TRBJ2-1; 11 nucleotides agree with TRBD2. The CDR3 is 13 amino acids. Germline CDR1 SNHLY, CDR2 FYNNEI. V gave up 9 bases and J gave up 4 bases; unmatched junction bases: 2. The CDR3 protein is CARGTSGYNEQFF. CDR3 DNA: TGTGCCAGGGGGACTAGCGGATACAATGAGCAGTTCTTC.